The rows below give T cell receptor beta chains drawn from one sample of a study of beta chain features in type 1 diabetes. Assay: immunoSEQ multiplex PCR; the TCRdb copy retains only in-frame clones and omits some. The sample lists more than 150,000 clones, 8.5% to 10% seen once, with 0.7% in the top ten. Material: central memory CD4+ T cells from blood. The receptors shown here come from a woman aged 30 to 39 with type 1 diabetes. CDR3s include the opening cysteine and the closing phenylalanine or tryptophan. The D gene is left open where the match is weak. Rows give clone size only sometimes, using once, few, many, or a class for an expanded clone.

>NA|TRBJ1-1|15|TRBV5-1|TRBD1
CASSWGLQGQAEAFF
TGCGCCAGCAGCTGGGGCCTACAGGGGCAGGCTGAAGCTTTCTTT
>NA|TRBJ2-7|13|TRBV14|TRBD2
CASSQDWGGREYF
TGTGCCAGCAGCCAAGATTGGGGGGGGAGGGAGTACTTC
>few|TRBJ2-5|14|TRBV10-3|TRBD2
CAISGSSGQETQYF
TGTGCCATCAGTGGGTCTAGCGGACAAGAGACCCAGTACTTC
>few|TRBJ2-5|14|TRBV18|NA
CASSPSPGGETQYF
TGTGCCAGCTCACCATCCCCAGGAGGGGAGACCCAGTACTTC
>NA|TRBJ2-7|17|TRBV7-9|TRBD2
CASSRGLAGGYTYEQYF
TGTGCCAGCAGCCGTGGACTAGCGGGAGGATATACCTACGAGCAGTACTTC
>NA|TRBJ2-3|15|TRBV10-3|TRBD2
CAISDTSGSLDTQYF
TGTGCCATCAGTGACACTAGCGGGAGCCTGGATACGCAGTATTTT
>NA|TRBJ2-2|18|TRBV4-2|TRBD1
CASSQVIVGQGGPGELFF
TGTGCCAGCAGCCAAGTCATTGTAGGACAGGGAGGCCCCGGGGAGCTGTTTTTT
>few|TRBJ2-3|14|TRBV29-1|TRBD1
CSVEGTGSTDTQYF
TGCAGCGTTGAAGGGACAGGGAGCACAGATACGCAGTATTTT
>few|TRBJ1-2|12|TRBV6-5|TRBD1
CATQGDTYGYTF
TGTGCCACCCAGGGGGACACCTATGGCTACACCTTC
>few|TRBJ1-2|16|TRBV28|NA
CASNGGQRDGFNGYTF
TGTGCCAGCAATGGTGGACAGCGAGACGGCTTTAATGGCTACACCTTC
>NA|TRBJ1-5|15|TRBV15|NA
CATSRDWTEGQPQHF
TGTGCCACCAGCAGAGATTGGACAGAAGGTCAGCCCCAGCATTTT
>NA|TRBJ1-2|13|TRBV5-1|NA
CASSLDSLYGYTF
TGCGCCAGCAGCTTAGATAGCCTCTATGGCTACACCTTC
>few|TRBJ2-7|16|TRBV6-5|TRBD2
CASSYSWRGSSYEQYF
TGTGCCAGCAGTTACTCGTGGCGGGGGAGCTCCTACGAGCAGTACTTC
>few|TRBJ2-2|11|TRBV29-1|NA
CSGTRSGELFF
TGCAGCGGAACCAGGTCCGGGGAGCTGTTTTTT
>few|TRBJ1-4|13|TRBV6-5|NA
CASSYLGGEKLFF
TGTGCCAGCAGTTATCTCGGGGGGGAAAAACTGTTTTTT
>NA|TRBJ1-5|15|TRBV2|NA
CASSDLNPSNQPQHF
TGTGCCAGCAGCGATCTAAATCCCAGCAATCAGCCCCAGCATTTT
>many|TRBJ1-4|12|TRBV28|NA
CASTDRDFKLFF
TGTGCCAGCACCGATCGAGATTTTAAACTGTTTTTT
>NA|TRBJ1-1|12|TRBV29-1|NA
CSVAGRVTEAFF
TGCAGCGTCGCCGGGAGGGTCACTGAAGCTTTCTTT
>NA|TRBJ1-5|14|TRBV19|TRBD1
CASSGTGGHQPQHF
TGTGCCAGTAGTGGGACAGGGGGACATCAGCCCCAGCATTTT
>few|TRBJ1-1|14|TRBV19|TRBD1
CASRDDRANTEAFF
TGTGCCAGTAGAGACGACAGGGCGAACACTGAAGCTTTCTTT
>NA|TRBJ2-7|12|TRBV11-2|NA
CASSAGLTLQYF
TGTGCCAGCAGCGCTGGACTTACCCTGCAGTACTTC
>NA|TRBJ2-7|15|TRBV6-5|TRBD2
CASSYSSARGGEQYF
TGTGCCAGCAGTTACTCGAGTGCTCGGGGGGGGGAGCAGTACTTC
>NA|TRBJ2-2|15|TRBV7-8|TRBD2
CASSLSGINTGELFF
TGTGCCAGCAGCTTAAGCGGGATTAACACCGGGGAGCTGTTTTTT
>NA|TRBJ2-5|14|TRBV5-1|NA
CASSSGTLKETQYF
TGCGCCAGCAGCTCCGGGACACTGAAGGAGACCCAGTACTTC
>few|TRBJ1-2|15|TRBV11-3|NA
CASSLTQGKGTGYTF
TGTGCCAGCAGCTTAACCCAGGGAAAGGGCACCGGCTACACCTTC
>NA|TRBJ2-1|17|TRBV19|TRBD1
CASNIPTRTGRNNEQFF
TGTGCCAGTAATATACCAACTAGGACAGGGCGGAATAATGAGCAGTTCTTC
>NA|TRBJ2-3|14|TRBV25-1|NA
CASSARVYTDTQYF
TGTGCCAGCAGTGCTCGGGTTTACACAGATACGCAGTATTTT
>NA|TRBJ1-5|15|TRBV5-1|TRBD1
CASSPGTVSNQPQHF
TGCGCCAGCAGCCCGGGGACAGTTAGCAATCAGCCCCAGCATTTT
>NA|TRBJ2-3|14|TRBV29-1|TRBD2
CSASTSVSTDTQYF
TGCAGCGCCTCGACTAGCGTAAGCACAGATACGCAGTATTTT
>many|TRBJ2-7|15|TRBV7-2|NA
CASANGLMSSYEQYF
TGTGCCAGTGCCAATGGACTCATGAGCTCCTACGAGCAGTACTTC
>NA|TRBJ2-1|15|TRBV19|TRBD2
CASSDGLAGVNEQFF
TGTGCCAGTAGTGACGGACTAGCGGGAGTTAATGAGCAGTTCTTC
>NA|TRBJ1-5|13|TRBV30|NA
CAWSARGDQPQHF
TGTGCCTGGAGTGCCAGGGGAGATCAGCCCCAGCATTTT
>few|TRBJ2-1|16|TRBV11-2|TRBD2
CASSLGPSGHYNEQFF
TGTGCCAGCAGCCTAGGACCTAGCGGCCACTACAATGAGCAGTTCTTC